What follows are 17 T cell receptor beta chains derived from one specimen sequenced in a study of cytomegalovirus exposure and HLA in healthy donors. Use of 60 Vbeta and 13 Jbeta primers characterized the PCR. The table came from immunoSEQ multiplex PCR; TCRdb's copy has only in-frame clones and leaves some out. The data contain approximately 190,000 clones, over 70% of them singletons. The material sequenced was PBMCs. These receptors were taken from a woman between 18 and 30 years old in good health and CMV-seropositive.

The gene calls are TRBV6-4 and TRBJ2-3; D perhaps matches TRBD1 (6 bases). In germline, CDR1 is MRHNA, CDR2 SNTAGT. The length of the CDR3 is 16 residues. Trimming cost V 0 bases and J 3 bases, with 13 bases left between them. CDR3 nucleotide sequence: TGTGCCAGCAGTGACTCTCCGGGACAAACGACAGATACGCAGTATTTT. Translated, it gives CASSDSPGQTTDTQYF.

V usage is TRBV5-6 and J usage is TRBJ2-2; D may be TRBD1 (6 bases). Per germline, CDR1 SGHDT and CDR2 YYEEEE. The CDR3 contains 14 residues. V dropped 7 bases and J dropped 0 bases, with 10 bases sitting between them. CDR3 DNA: TGTGCCAGCCAAGACAGGCCGAACACCGGGGAGCTGTTTTTT. As protein: CASQDRPNTGELFF.

This clone was counted between two and nine times. The chain recombines TRBV5-6 with TRBJ1-5; D uncertain. The CDR3 is 15 amino acids. CDR1 and CDR2 from the germline V gene are SGHDT and YYEEEE. Trimming took off 3 bases at V and 2 bases at J, with 12 bases between the two ends. CDR3 region: CASSSMGNGNQPQHF. CDR3 sequence (DNA): TGTGCCAGCAGCTCGATGGGCAATGGCAATCAGCCCCAGCATTTT.

This chain's CDR3 is CASSGWISGANVLTF. The CDR3 bases are TGTGCCAGCAGCGGGTGGATCTCTGGGGCCAACGTCCTGACTTTC. The rearrangement joins TRBV28 to TRBJ2-6; D call uncertain. CDR3 length: 15 amino acids. CDR1 and CDR2 (germline): MDHEN, SYDVKM. V was pared by 6 bases and J by 0 bases, with 9 bases between.

The J gene is TRBJ2-7, the V gene TRBV9; the D gene is possibly TRBD2 (5 bases). The CDR3 extends over 13 amino acids. With 4 bases removed from V and 0 bases from J, the gap between germline ends came to 8 bases. The V gene's germline CDR1 is SGDLS and CDR2 YYNGEE. In nucleotides, the CDR3 is TGTGCCAGCAGCTCCCGGGGCTCCTACGAGCAGTACTTC. This sequence encodes CASSSRGSYEQYF.

This rearrangement joins TRBV5-4 to TRBJ1-2, with 7 bases identical to TRBD1. J was trimmed by 2 bases and V by 5 bases; bases with no gene match: 9. Germline loops: CDR1 SGHNT, CDR2 YYREEE (reference sequence). The CDR3 covers 15 residues. Here the CDR3 DNA reads TGTGCCAGCAGTGAAACGCTGGGACAGAACTATGGCTACACCTTC. Encoded protein: CASSETLGQNYGYTF.

This clone was observed once. The genes are TRBV6-5 and TRBJ2-1; D may be TRBD2 (7 bases). CDR1 is MNHEY, CDR2 SVGAGI, per germline. This CDR3 comprises 14 residues. The V end was cut by 2 bases, the J end by 6 bases, with 11 bases between. The CDR3 region has the DNA TGTGCCAGCAGTTACGGGGGGGGGCGCAATGAGCAGTTCTTC. Its protein is CASSYGGGRNEQFF.

The chain has TRBV10-3 and TRBJ1-4, with no clear D. Germline V CDR1 and CDR2: ENHRY, SYGVKD. The V gene lost 7 bases and the J gene lost 8 bases, with 11 bases spanning the gap. The CDR3 consists of 12 residues. The CDR3: CAITPPGEKLFF. CDR3 nucleotides: TGTGCCATCACCCCCCCGGGGGAAAAACTGTTTTTT.

The chain combines TRBV7-9 with TRBJ2-2; 11 nucleotides agree with TRBD1. With V trimmed by 5 bases and J by 4 bases, 15 bases remained unmatched. Germline V gives CDR1 SEHNR, CDR2 FQNEAQ (reference sequence). This CDR3 has 19 residues. CDR3 coding DNA: TGTGCCAGCAGCGCGGGACAGGGGGTGTTAGCGTGGTCCACCGGGGAGCTGTTTTTT. Residues: CASSAGQGVLAWSTGELFF.

The rearrangement uses TRBV18 and TRBJ1-2; no reliable D call. Germline loops: CDR1 KGHSH, CDR2 LQKENI. The CDR3 has 14 amino acids. The ends were cut back, 2 bases at V and 4 bases at J, with 11 bases in the middle. The CDR3 DNA sequence: TGTGCCAGCTCACCAAGCTCAGGCGTCTATGGCTACACCTTC. It translates to CASSPSSGVYGYTF.

The chain joins TRBV5-1 to TRBJ2-2; unclear D gene. The CDR3 is 14 amino acids. The germline V gene has CDR1 SGHRS and CDR2 YFSETQ. Trimming left V 1 base short and J 6 bases short, with 10 bases between. In nucleotides, the CDR3 is TGCGCCAGCAGCTTGATGTCAGCGTCCGGGGAGCTGTTTTTT. This sequence encodes CASSLMSASGELFF.

This chain connects TRBV18 to TRBJ1-3; 9 bases align to TRBD1. J was trimmed by 8 bases and V by 3 bases; bases with no gene match: 5. This CDR3 has 14 residues. Germline V CDR1 and CDR2: KGHSH, LQKENI. The CDR3 spells CASSPVGQGDTIYF. The CDR3 DNA sequence: TGTGCCAGCTCACCGGTGGGACAGGGTGACACCATATATTTT.

This rearrangement joins TRBV29-1 to TRBJ2-7; no reliable D call. The germline V and J ends were trimmed by 3 bases and 3 bases, with 12 bases remaining between them. The CDR3 spans 13 residues. Germline loops: CDR1 SQVTM, CDR2 ANQGSEA. CDR3: CSVEYSGHYEQYF. CDR3 DNA: TGCAGCGTTGAGTACTCAGGCCACTACGAGCAGTACTTC.

The V call is TRBV5-1, the J call TRBJ1-5; 8 bases line up with TRBD1. Germline loops: CDR1 SGHRS, CDR2 YFSETQ. J gave up 1 base and V 2 bases, and 5 bases lay outside the gene matches. CDR3 length: 16 residues. This chain's CDR3 is CASSLTGTGSNQPQHF. The CDR3 DNA follows: TGCGCCAGCAGCTTAACCGGGACAGGAAGCAATCAGCCCCAGCATTTT.

The genes are TRBV5-1 and TRBJ1-1; 7 bases map to TRBD1. Per the germline V gene, CDR1 is SGHRS and CDR2 is YFSETQ. The V and J ends lost 0 bases and 0 bases, in that order; junction bases with no gene match: 17. This CDR3 is built from 20 residues. CDR3 DNA: TGCGCCAGCAGCTTGGGGGACCCCCCTCTGACAGGGATCTTGAACACTGAAGCTTTCTTT. Protein product: CASSLGDPPLTGILNTEAFF. Looking up the rest from reference TRBV5-1 and TRBJ1-1 gives the full variable domain: KAGVTQTPRYLIKTRGQQVTLSCSPISGHRSVSWYQQTPGQGLQFLFEYFSETQRNKGNFPGRFSGRQFSNSRSEMNVSTLELGDSALYLCASSLGDPPLTGILNTEAFFGQGTRLTVV.

The chain joins TRBV9 to TRBJ2-1; D remains unclear. This CDR3 has 15 amino acids. Trimming stripped 3 bases from V and 8 bases from J, with 18 bases between. Germline lookup yields CDR1 SGDLS and CDR2 YYNGEE. This chain's CDR3 is CASSGSLAAYDEQFF. The CDR3 coding sequence is TGTGCCAGCAGCGGAAGTTTGGCGGCTTACGATGAGCAGTTCTTC.

This chain links TRBV13 with TRBJ1-1; 9 positions match TRBD1. This CDR3 has 16 residues. The germline V gene encodes CDR1 PRHDT and CDR2 FYEKMQ (reference sequence). With V trimmed by 3 bases and J by 3 bases, 8 bases remained unmatched. This CDR3 is CASSFTAGQGYTEAFF. The CDR3 DNA follows: TGTGCCAGCAGCTTTACGGCGGGACAGGGCTACACTGAAGCTTTCTTT.